This T cell receptor beta chain was observed in a study of blood T cell repertoires in COVID-19. Whole-study context: The cDNA or gDNA used as material had been derived from T cells, B-cell-depleted T cells, or PBMCs.

The CDR3 contains 15 residues. Per the germline V gene, CDR1 is MNHEY and CDR2 is SVGAGI. Germline trimming cut 6 bases from V and 3 bases from J; bases unmatched to any gene: 5. Per the original data handling: Using reference gene primer amplification, nucleated cell counts were estimated. Sequenced by immunoSEQ multiplex PCR; TCRdb stores in-frame clones only, minus some. V and J calls and clone size are given by that table; D and trimming were obtained from the DNA. Of 150,000 to 200,000 clones listed, 84% are singletons. The sample was peripheral blood. This chain uses TRBV6-5 with TRBJ1-6; 7 bases match TRBD1. The origin of this receptor is a man between 18 and 35 years old with active or convalescent COVID-19. The CDR3 nucleotides are TGTGCCAGCAGCTTGAGACAGGGCTATAATTCACCCCTCCACTTT. Translating gives CASSLRQGYNSPLHF.